This TCR beta chain is drawn from a study of memory CD4+ T cells and cytomegalovirus serostatus (dated by TCRdb to about 2019). For the wider study: The cohort comprised 33 healthy Belgian adults, 9 CMV seropositive and some 24 CMV seronegative. To replicate a published TCR-based CMV serostatus classifier, the researchers sequenced the CD4+ memory TCRbeta repertoires of a Belgian cohort whose cytomegalovirus serostatus was known. General conclusions and limits of the study: Among the 150 or so previously reported CMV-associated TCRbeta sequences, some 62 showed up in the CD4+ memory repertoires, with each one found in between one and five individuals. CMV serostatus prediction reached a median bootstrapped AUC of 0.95 with the original framework and roughly 0.9 with a US-trained random forest. Only CD4+CD45RO+ memory cells were sequenced, in contrast to the original study, which included naive and memory CD4+ and CD8+ populations. The original-framework classifier achieved a median bootstrapped AUC of about 0.94 with a 95% CI of 0.76-1.00 on the Belgian cohort. Results were interpreted as suggesting that the CMV-associated TCR signature is largely present in the CD4+ memory repertoire.

About this clone itself: Its antigen specificity is not known. The input lacks base qualities; no much larger clone sits a single base away.

The Quick-DNA Microprep Kit was used to extract genomic DNA from the sorted cells. Amplification of TCRbeta DNA was done with the immunoSEQ hsTCRbeta kit, following the protocol from the manufacturer. An Illumina MiSeq instrument was used to sequence the TCRbeta libraries. The source study handled its data this way. Removing out-of-frame sequences left about 2,300,000 distinct TCRbeta sequences, an average of approximately 65,000 per individual. Two values were used to score each individual: the count of around 150 previously reported CMV-associated TCRbeta sequences and the total count of productive distinct TCRbeta sequences. A beta-binomial model was reimplemented in Python, and scikit-learn random forests with default parameters were trained on data from the US cohort. On the Belgian cohort, classifier performance was reported as the median AUC, along with percentile confidence intervals, across 10,000 bootstrap iterations. Imported from immuneACCESS, the table was reduced by TCRdb to in-frame sequences with V and J called. These copies leave out some clones; in studies compared against another copy, an unresolved V gene accounts for under half, and the cause of the remainder is not known. D and trimming come from the DNA, and the V and J calls and clone size come from that table. For this sample there are roughly 50,000 clones; 70% to 80% appear just once. The top ten hold 1.5% to 2% of the sample.

A FACSAria II was used to sort memory CD4+ T cells, defined as single viable CD3+CD4+CD8-CD45RO+ cells. CMV serostatus was determined using a Roche Elecsys assay that detects serum IgG against CMV pp150, pp28, p38 and p52. After the samples were thawed, total CD4+ T cells were enriched through positive selection using CD4 magnetic microbeads. The samples came from a different study that was designed specifically to examine the CD4+ T cell memory repertoire. Following standard operating procedures, peripheral blood mononuclear cells were isolated and cryopreserved, while serum was kept at -80 degrees C. CD3-PerCP (BW264/56), CD4-APC (RPA-T4), CD45RO-PE (UCHT1) and CD8-Pacific Orange (3B5) antibodies were used for staining, and non-viable cells were excluded with Sytox blue. The receptor comes from an adult in good health and CMV-seronegative. The material sequenced was memory CD4+ T cells from blood.

CDR3 region: CASSVVGRPDTQYF. The DNA sequence is given as TGTGCCAGCAGCGTAGTTGGGCGCCCAGATACGCAGTATTTT. The chain links TRBV9 with TRBJ2-3, with the D gene uncertain. The germline V gene sets CDR1 to SGDLS and CDR2 to YYNGEE. Inclusive of the bounding cysteine and phenylalanine, the CDR3 is 14 residues long. CDR3 DNA only is kept here, 42 bases in frame from base 1. V and J lose 0 bases and 4 bases, and a span of 9 bases separates them.